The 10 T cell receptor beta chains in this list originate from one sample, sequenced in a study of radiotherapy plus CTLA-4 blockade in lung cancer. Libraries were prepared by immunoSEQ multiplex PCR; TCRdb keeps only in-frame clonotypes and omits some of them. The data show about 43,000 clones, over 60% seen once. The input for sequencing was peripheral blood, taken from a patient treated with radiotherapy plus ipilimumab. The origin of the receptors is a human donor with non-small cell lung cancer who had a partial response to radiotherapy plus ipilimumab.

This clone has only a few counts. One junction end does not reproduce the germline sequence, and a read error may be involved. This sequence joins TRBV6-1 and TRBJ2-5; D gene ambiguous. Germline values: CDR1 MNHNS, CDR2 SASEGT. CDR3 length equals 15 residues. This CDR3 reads CATSDLLGDQETQYF. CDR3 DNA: TGTGCCACCAGTGATTTGCTTGGAGACCAAGAGACCCAGTACTTC.

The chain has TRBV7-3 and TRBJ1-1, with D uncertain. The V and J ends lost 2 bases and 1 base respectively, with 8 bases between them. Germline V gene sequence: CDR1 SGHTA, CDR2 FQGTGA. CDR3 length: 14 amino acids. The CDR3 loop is CASSLGAQNTEAFF. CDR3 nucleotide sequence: TGTGCCAGCAGCTTAGGAGCCCAGAACACTGAAGCTTTCTTT.

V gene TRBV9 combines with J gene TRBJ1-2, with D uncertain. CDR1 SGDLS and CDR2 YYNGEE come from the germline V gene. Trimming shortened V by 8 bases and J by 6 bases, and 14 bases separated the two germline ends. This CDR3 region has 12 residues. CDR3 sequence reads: CASGGTANGYTF. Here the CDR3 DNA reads TGTGCCAGTGGCGGAACCGCGAATGGCTACACCTTC.

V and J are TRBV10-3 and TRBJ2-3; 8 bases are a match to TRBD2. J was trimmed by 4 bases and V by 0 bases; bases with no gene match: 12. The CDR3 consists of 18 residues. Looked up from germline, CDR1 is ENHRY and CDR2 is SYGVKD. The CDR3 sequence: CAISESDRAGAEADTQYF. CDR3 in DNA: TGTGCCATCAGTGAGTCCGATCGAGCGGGAGCAGAGGCAGATACGCAGTATTTT.

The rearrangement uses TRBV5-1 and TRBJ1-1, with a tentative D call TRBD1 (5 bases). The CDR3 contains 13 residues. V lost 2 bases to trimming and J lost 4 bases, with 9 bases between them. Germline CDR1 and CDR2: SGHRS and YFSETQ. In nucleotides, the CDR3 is TGCGCCAGCAGCTTTCAGGGCGGCACTGAAGCTTTCTTT. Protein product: CASSFQGGTEAFF.

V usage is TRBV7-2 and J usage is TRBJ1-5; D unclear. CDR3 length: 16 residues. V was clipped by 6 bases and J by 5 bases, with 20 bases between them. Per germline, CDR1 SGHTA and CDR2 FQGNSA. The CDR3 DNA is TGTGCCAGCAGGCAATCTCCTGTGGGCTTGGATCAGCCCCAGCATTTT. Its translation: CASRQSPVGLDQPQHF.

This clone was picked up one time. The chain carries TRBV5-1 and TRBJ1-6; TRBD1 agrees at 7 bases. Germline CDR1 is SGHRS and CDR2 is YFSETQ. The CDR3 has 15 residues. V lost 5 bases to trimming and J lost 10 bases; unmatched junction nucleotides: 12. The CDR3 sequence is CASSISGTVQSPLHF. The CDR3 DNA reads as TGCGCCAGCAGTATCTCTGGGACAGTTCAATCACCCCTCCACTTT.

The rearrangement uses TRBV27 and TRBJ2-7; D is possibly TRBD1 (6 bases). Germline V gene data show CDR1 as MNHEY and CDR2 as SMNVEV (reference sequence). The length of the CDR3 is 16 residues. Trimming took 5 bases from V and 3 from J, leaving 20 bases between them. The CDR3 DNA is TGTGCCAGCAGTCTAGCCAGGACAGCGAGGGGCTACGAGCAGTACTTC. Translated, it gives CASSLARTARGYEQYF.

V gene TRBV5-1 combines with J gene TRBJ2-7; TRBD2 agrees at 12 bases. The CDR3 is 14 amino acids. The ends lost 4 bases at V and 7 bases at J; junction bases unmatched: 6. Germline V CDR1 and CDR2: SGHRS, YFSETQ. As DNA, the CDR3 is TGCGCCAGCAGCGGGTTAGGACTAGCGGGAGAGCAGTACTTC. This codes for CASSGLGLAGEQYF.

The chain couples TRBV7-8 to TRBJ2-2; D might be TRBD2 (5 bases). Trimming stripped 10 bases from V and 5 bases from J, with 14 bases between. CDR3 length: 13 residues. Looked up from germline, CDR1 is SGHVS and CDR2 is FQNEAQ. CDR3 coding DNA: TGTGCCACAAGTGGAGGAGGTACCGGGGAGCTGTTTTTT. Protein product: CATSGGGTGELFF.